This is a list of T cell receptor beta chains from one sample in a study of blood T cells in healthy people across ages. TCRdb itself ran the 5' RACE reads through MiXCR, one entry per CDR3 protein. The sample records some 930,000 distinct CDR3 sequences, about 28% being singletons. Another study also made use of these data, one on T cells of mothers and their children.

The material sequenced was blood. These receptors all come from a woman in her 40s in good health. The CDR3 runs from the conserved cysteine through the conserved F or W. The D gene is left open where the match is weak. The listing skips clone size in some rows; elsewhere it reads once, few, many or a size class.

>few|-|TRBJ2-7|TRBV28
TGTGCCAGCATCCGTACAGCCTGGGGCGGCGAGCAGTACTTC
CASIRTAWGGEQYF
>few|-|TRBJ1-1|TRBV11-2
TGTGCCAGCAGCTTAATGGGGGTCACTGAAGCTTTCTTT
CASSLMGVTEAFF
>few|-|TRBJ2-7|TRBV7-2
TGTGCCAGCATCCGACCAGGATCCTACGAGCAGTACTTC
CASIRPGSYEQYF
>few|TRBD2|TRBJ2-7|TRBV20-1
TGCAGTGCTCAAGGACTAGCGGCATCCTTC
CSAQGLAASF
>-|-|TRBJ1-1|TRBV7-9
TGTGCCAGCAGCTTCCTCCCCGGTGAAGCTTTCTTT
CASSFLPGEAFF
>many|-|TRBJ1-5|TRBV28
TGTGCCAGCAGTTTATTGGGGACGAGAAGCAATCAGCCCCAGCATTTT
CASSLLGTRSNQPQHF
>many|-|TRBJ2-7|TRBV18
TGTGCCAGCTCACCACAGGGGCCCCCTATGGAGCAGTACTTC
CASSPQGPPMEQYF
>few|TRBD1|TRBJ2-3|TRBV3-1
TGTGCCAGCAGCCTCCGGGACAGGGGGCTCAGCACAGATACGCAGTATTTT
CASSLRDRGLSTDTQYF
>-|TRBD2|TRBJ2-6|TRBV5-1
TGCGCCAGCAGCAAGGGACTAGCGGGGGGGCCCGGGGCCAACGTCCTGACTTTC
CASSKGLAGGPGANVLTF
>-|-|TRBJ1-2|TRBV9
TGTGCCAGCAGCGTAGCTGCCGCATATGGCTACACCTTC
CASSVAAAYGYTF
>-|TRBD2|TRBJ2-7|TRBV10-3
TGTGCCATCAGTGAGTCGAAGGTAGCGGGGGGGAGAAACGAGCAGTACTTC
CAISESKVAGGRNEQYF
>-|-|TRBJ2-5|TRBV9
TGTGCCAGCAGCGTCCGCTCGGGCGGGGCCCCAGAGACCCAGTACTTC
CASSVRSGGAPETQYF
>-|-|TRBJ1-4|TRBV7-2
TGTGCCAGCAGCTCCCAGACAGGCCTTAATGAAAAACTGTTTTTT
CASSSQTGLNEKLFF
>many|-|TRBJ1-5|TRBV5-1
TGCGCCAGCAGCTTGGCACAGAGCAATCAGCCCCAGCATTTT
CASSLAQSNQPQHF
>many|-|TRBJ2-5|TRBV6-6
TGTGCCAGCAGCGCAGGGGTCGGAGAGACCCAGTACTTC
CASSAGVGETQYF
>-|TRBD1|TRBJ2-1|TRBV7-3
TGTGCCAGCAGCTTACAGTCCGGGACAGGGAACAATGAGCAGTTCTTC
CASSLQSGTGNNEQFF
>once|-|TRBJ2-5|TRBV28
TGTGCCAGCAGTTACCTATACGGGGACAAACAAGAGACCCAGTACTTC
CASSYLYGDKQETQYF
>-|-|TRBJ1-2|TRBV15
TGTGCCACCAGCGGTTTACAGGGCCCCCTTGGTGGCTACACCTTC
CATSGLQGPLGGYTF
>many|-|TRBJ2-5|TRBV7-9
TGTGCCAGCAGCTTGGAGAGGGGTGGAGGAGAGACCCAGTACTTC
CASSLERGGGETQYF
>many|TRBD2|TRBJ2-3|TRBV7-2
TGCGCCAGCAGCCTGCGGGGGAGCACAGATACGCAGTATTTT
CASSLRGSTDTQYF
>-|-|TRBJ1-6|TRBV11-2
TGTGCCAGCAGCTTGCCGAGGGAGCTCGATAATTCACCCCTCCACTTT
CASSLPRELDNSPLHF
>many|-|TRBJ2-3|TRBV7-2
TGTGCCAGCAGCTTACAATGGACAGATACGCAGTATTTT
CASSLQWTDTQYF
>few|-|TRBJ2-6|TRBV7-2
TGTGCCAGCAGCGCATCTGGGGCCAACGTCCTGACTTTC
CASSASGANVLTF
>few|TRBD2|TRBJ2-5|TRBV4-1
TGCGCCAGCAGCCAACTACTAGCGGGGGGGCCCGGAGAGACCCAGTACTTC
CASSQLLAGGPGETQYF
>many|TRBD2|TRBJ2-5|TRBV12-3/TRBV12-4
TGTGCCAGCAGTTTCGGCGGGGGGGGGCCTGCAAGATTTTCCCAGTACTTC
CASSFGGGGPARFSQYF
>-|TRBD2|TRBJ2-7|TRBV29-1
TGCAGCGTTGAACAGGACGGCGGGAGCTACGAGCAGTACTTC
CSVEQDGGSYEQYF
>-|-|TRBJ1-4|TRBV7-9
TGCGCCAGCAGCCAAGAGCAAGCAACTAATGAAAAACTGTTTTTT
CASSQEQATNEKLFF
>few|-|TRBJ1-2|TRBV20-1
TGCAGTGCTCGGGGAATGGACTATGGCTACACCTTC
CSARGMDYGYTF
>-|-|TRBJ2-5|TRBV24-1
TGTGCCACCAGTGACAGGGACATCGGTAAAGAGACCCAGTACTTC
CATSDRDIGKETQYF
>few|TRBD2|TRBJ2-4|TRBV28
TGTGCCAGCAGTCTAGCGGGGGAGGGCGACATTCAGTACTTC
CASSLAGEGDIQYF
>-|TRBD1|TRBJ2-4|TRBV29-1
TGCAGCGCCGTGACAGGGGGGAGCAAAAACATTCAGTACTTC
CSAVTGGSKNIQYF
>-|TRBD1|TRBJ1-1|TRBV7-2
TGTGCCAGCAGCCCACAGGGGCCTCTGGTCACTGAAGCTTTCTTT
CASSPQGPLVTEAFF
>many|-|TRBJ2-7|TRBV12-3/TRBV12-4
TGTGCCAGCAGTCCCATCGGCGGTTCCTACGAGCAGTACTTC
CASSPIGGSYEQYF
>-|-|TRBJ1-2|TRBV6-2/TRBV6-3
TGTGCCAGCAGTCCTTCCCGGGACGGGGTTAACTATGGCTACACCTTC
CASSPSRDGVNYGYTF
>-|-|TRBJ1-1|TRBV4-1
TGCGCCAGCAGCCACATGGTTGGGGCGGATGAAGCTTTCTTT
CASSHMVGADEAFF
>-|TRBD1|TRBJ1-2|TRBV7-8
TGTGCCAGCAGCTTTGACCGGACAGGGGAAGGTGGCTACACCTTC
CASSFDRTGEGGYTF
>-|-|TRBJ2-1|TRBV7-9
TGTGCCAGCAGCTTAGACCTAGGGAATGAGCAGTTCTTC
CASSLDLGNEQFF
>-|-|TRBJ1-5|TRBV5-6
TGTGCCAGCAGCTTACTTCGACATCGCAATCAGCCCCAGCATTTT
CASSLLRHRNQPQHF
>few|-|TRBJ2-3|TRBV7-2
TGTGCCAGCAGCTTATCCCGGGGCTCGAGGCTAATTGTCGCGGATACGCAGTATTTT
CASSLSRGSRLIVADTQYF
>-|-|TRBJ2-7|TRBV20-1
TGCAGTGCTAGAGATCGGACAGACCTTTACTCCTACGAGCAGTACTTC
CSARDRTDLYSYEQYF
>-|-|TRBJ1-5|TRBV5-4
TGTGCCAGCAGCCGCGGAAAGGGGCAGCCCCAGCATTTT
CASSRGKGQPQHF
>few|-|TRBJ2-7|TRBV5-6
TGTGCCAGCAGCTGGGGTATCACCTCCTACGAGCAGTACTTC
CASSWGITSYEQYF
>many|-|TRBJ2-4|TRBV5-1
TGCGCCAGCAGCTTGGGAACCATTCTAGCCAAAAACATTCAGTACTTC
CASSLGTILAKNIQYF
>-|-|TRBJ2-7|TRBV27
TGTGCCAGCAGTTTGGTAGGAGTAAAAGGGTCCAACTACGAGCAGTACTTC
CASSLVGVKGSNYEQYF
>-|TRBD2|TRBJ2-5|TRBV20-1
TGCAGTGCTAGAAGACTAGCGGGAGAGGGGGAGACCCAGTACTTC
CSARRLAGEGETQYF